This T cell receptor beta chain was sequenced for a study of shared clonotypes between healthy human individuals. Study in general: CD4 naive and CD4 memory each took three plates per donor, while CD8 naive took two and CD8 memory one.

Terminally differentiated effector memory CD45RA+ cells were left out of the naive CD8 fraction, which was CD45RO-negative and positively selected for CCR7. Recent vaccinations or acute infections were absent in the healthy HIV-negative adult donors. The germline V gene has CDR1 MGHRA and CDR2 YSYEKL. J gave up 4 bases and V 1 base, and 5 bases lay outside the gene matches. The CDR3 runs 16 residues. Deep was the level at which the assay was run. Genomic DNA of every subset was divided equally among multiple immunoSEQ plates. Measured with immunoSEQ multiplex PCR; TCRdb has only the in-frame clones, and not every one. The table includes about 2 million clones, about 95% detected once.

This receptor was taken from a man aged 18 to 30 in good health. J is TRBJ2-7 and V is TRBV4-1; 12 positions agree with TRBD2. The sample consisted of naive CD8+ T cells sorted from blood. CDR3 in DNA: TGCGCCAGCAGCCAAGCCCCTCTAGCGGGAGGGTACGAGCAGTACTTC. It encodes CASSQAPLAGGYEQYF.